Shown below are 13 T cell receptor beta chains from a single sample sequenced in a study of shared clonotypes between healthy human individuals. Repertoires were generated with immunoSEQ multiplex PCR, while TCRdb's copy carries only in-frame clones and drops some. The sample comprises 470,000 or so clones, more than 65% of which are singletons, and roughly 13% rests with the top ten. Source material: PBMCs. The receptors derive from a woman aged 40 to 50 in good health. Some clones in this sample may be carry-over from other donors' samples.

This chain links TRBV28 with TRBJ1-2; no definite D call. Germline-derived CDR1 and CDR2 are MDHEN and SYDVKM. The CDR3 has 12 amino acids. The ends were cut back, 3 bases at V and 8 bases at J, with 10 bases in the middle. The DNA for the CDR3 is TGTGCCAGCAGTTTGGTCGGTTACGGCTACACCTTC. Its protein product is CASSLVGYGYTF.

The rearrangement joins TRBV4-1 to TRBJ1-1; D is possibly TRBD1 (5 bases). Germline V gives CDR1 MGHRA, CDR2 YSYEKL. The CDR3 runs to 12 residues. The V end lost 7 bases, the J end lost 4 bases, and 10 bases lay between the germline ends. The CDR3, as DNA: TGCGCCAGCATCTCGGGGGGCACTGAAGCTTTCTTT. Residues: CASISGGTEAFF.

Comments on this clone: The junction and the germline gene differ at one end; a read error may be behind it. The chain combines TRBV5-1 with TRBJ2-3, with D tentatively TRBD2 (5 bases). Germline CDR1 and CDR2: SGHRS and YFSETQ. The CDR3 spans 21 residues. The CDR3 DNA follows: TGCGCCAGCGGCTTGAAAGGGCTAGCTATGTGGTCCTCCCGCAGCACAGATACGCAGTATTTT. Translation gives CASGLKGLAMWSSRSTDTQYF.

V usage is TRBV20-1 and J usage is TRBJ2-7, with D unclear. The V end lost 6 bases, the J end lost 5 bases, and 8 bases lay between the germline ends. The germline V gene encodes CDR1 DFQATT and CDR2 SNEGSKA (reference sequence). CDR3 length equals 10 residues. The CDR3 bases are TGCAGTGCGTCTAAGAACGAGCAGTACTTC. As protein: CSASKNEQYF.

The J gene is TRBJ2-7, the V gene TRBV15; weak D call: TRBD2 (5 bases). Germline assignment: CDR1 LNHNV and CDR2 YYDKDF (reference sequence). Trimming pared 1 base from V and 2 bases from J, leaving 9 bases between. The CDR3 is 14 amino acids. CDR3 in DNA: TGTGCCACCAGCAGAGCGAGGGTCCCCTACGAGCAGTACTTC. It specifies CATSRARVPYEQYF.

This rearrangement joins TRBV19 to TRBJ2-3; D possibly corresponds to TRBD1 (6 bases). The CDR3 is made up of 14 amino acids. Germline CDR1 reads LNHDA; CDR2 reads SQIVND (reference sequence). V lost 7 bases to trimming and J lost 2 bases, with 13 bases between them. The CDR3 loop reads CASTLDRNTDTQYF. The CDR3 DNA reads TGTGCCAGTACCCTTGACAGGAACACAGATACGCAGTATTTT.

This sequence joins TRBV7-9 and TRBJ2-7, with 11 bases aligning to TRBD1. Looked up from germline, CDR1 is SEHNR and CDR2 is FQNEAQ (reference sequence). The CDR3 consists of 15 residues. After removal of 2 bases from V and 4 bases from J, the junction contained 4 bases not matched to a gene. Here the CDR3 reads CASSLPGTGGYEQYF. The CDR3 DNA follows: TGTGCCAGCAGCTTACCAGGGACAGGGGGTTACGAGCAGTACTTC.

In regard to this clone: This likely came from a read error, as a far larger clone is one base away. The V call is TRBV4-1, the J call TRBJ1-1; D uncertain. The V gene's germline CDR1 is MGHRA and CDR2 YSYEKL. V dropped 5 bases and J dropped 0 bases, with 10 bases sitting between them. The CDR3 covers 14 residues. In nucleotides, the CDR3 is TGCGCCAGCAGCTCCGAGTTGCTGAACACTGAAGCTTTCTTT. Amino acids: CASSSELLNTEAFF.

The V gene is TRBV4-1, the J gene TRBJ2-6; D is unclear. The CDR3 is made up of 14 amino acids. Deletions cut 4 bases from V and 0 bases from J, with 4 bases between. Germline CDR1 MGHRA, CDR2 YSYEKL. The chain's CDR3 is CASSPPSGANVLTF. In DNA, the CDR3 is TGCGCCAGCAGCCCACCCTCTGGGGCCAACGTCCTGACTTTC.

This clone was counted once. The chain couples TRBV14 to TRBJ2-1, with D perhaps TRBD2 (6 bases). The germline V gene has CDR1 SGHDN and CDR2 FVKESK. The ends were cut back, 0 bases at V and 6 bases at J, with 21 bases in the middle. CDR3 length equals 18 residues. The CDR3: CASSQDRGWRILGNEQFF. As DNA, the CDR3 is TGTGCCAGCAGCCAAGATCGGGGGTGGAGAATCCTCGGCAATGAGCAGTTCTTC.

The chain employs TRBV5-1 and TRBJ2-3; possibly TRBD1 for D (6 bases). The length of the CDR3 is 17 residues. Germline CDR1 SGHRS, CDR2 YFSETQ. Deletions cut 4 bases from V and 5 bases from J, with 23 bases between. CDR3 residues: CASSTTRGRTRGDTQYF. The CDR3 region has the DNA TGCGCCAGCAGCACGACCAGGGGCAGGACCCGCGGAGATACGCAGTATTTT.

On this clone itself: This likely reflects a read error, since a far larger clone is one base away. This chain joins TRBV18 and TRBJ1-5, with D perhaps TRBD1 (5 bases). Germline V gives CDR1 KGHSH, CDR2 LQKENI. The CDR3 extends over 15 amino acids. CDR3 residues: CAGSPSAGYNQPQHF. CDR3 sequence (DNA): TGTGCCGGCTCACCATCGGCAGGGTACAATCAGCCCCAGCATTTT. The variable domain in full, completed from reference TRBV18 and TRBJ1-5, reads NAGVMQNPRHLVRRRGQEARLRCSPMKGHSHVYWYRQLPEEGLKFMVYLQKENIIDESGMPKERFSAEFPKEGPSILRIQQVVRGDSAAYFCAGSPSAGYNQPQHFGDGTRLSIL.

The sample holds one count of this clone. This likely traces to a read error, being one base from a far larger clone. Other DNA sequences of this sample code for an identical CDR3. V usage is TRBV9 and J usage is TRBJ2-5; D call uncertain. Germline V CDR1 and CDR2: SGDLS, YYNGEE. The CDR3 runs to 12 residues. CDR3: CASSVGGETQYF. CDR3 in DNA: TGTGCAAGCAGCGTAGGTGGGGAGACCCAGTACTTC.